This T cell receptor beta chain was recovered during a study of cytomegalovirus exposure and HLA in healthy donors. At the level of the study: One earlier analysis, a look at about 179 million T cells, found more than 100 million unique TCR beta sequences. Study-level findings and limits: Exclusion applied to some V segments, including TRBV6-2 and TRBV6-3, as they were indistinguishable. In vitro assays verified that three CMV-associated chains recognized CMV antigens specifically. Among CMV-associated TCR beta chains, most appeared HLA-restricted in a later analysis.

Worth noting for this clone: No antigen is known for it.

The PCR made use of 60 Vbeta and 13 Jbeta primers. Only in-frame clones appear in the TCRdb table, and some are missing; sequencing was by immunoSEQ multiplex PCR. The sample holds about 64,000 clones, over 75% seen once. Trimming cost V 6 bases and J 1 base, with 15 bases left between them. The CDR3 is 15 amino acids. CDR1 and CDR2 (germline): MNHEY, SVGAGI. This sequence was found in a female donor in good health and CMV-seronegative. What was sequenced was PBMCs. The gene calls are TRBV6-5 and TRBJ1-1; D is possibly TRBD1 (6 bases). CDR3 sequence reads: CASRMGGRTNTEAFF. The CDR3, as DNA: TGTGCCAGCAGGATGGGGGGGCGGACGAACACTGAAGCTTTCTTT.